The 25 T cell receptor beta chains in this list originate from one sample, sequenced in a study of patients and donors after allogeneic stem cell transplantation. MiXCR was run by TCRdb on the RT-PCR reads, yielding one entry per CDR3 protein. The sample yields more than 850,000 distinct CDR3 sequences, approximately 19% seen once. The sequencing sample was made of blood, either unsorted or a sorted T cell fraction (not recorded which). Receptors originate from a human donor who was either an allogeneic HSCT recipient or a stem cell or donor lymphocyte infusion donor (not recorded which). It is not recorded whose cells these are; they may come from a transplant donor.

This clonotype was detected only a few times. The V and J genes are TRBV19 and TRBJ2-7, with D possibly TRBD2 on 5 matching bases. This CDR3 is built from 12 residues. CDR1 is LNHDA, CDR2 SQIVND, per germline (reference sequence). Trimming removed 4 bases from V and 3 bases from J, with 7 bases in between. CDR3 amino acids: CASSKSGYEQYF. CDR3 sequence (DNA): TGTGCCAGTAGTAAGAGCGGCTACGAGCAGTACTTC.

The chain recombines TRBV20-1 with TRBJ1-2; weak D call: TRBD1 (5 bases). The ends were cut back, 0 bases at V and 4 bases at J, with 12 bases in the middle. This CDR3 has 14 amino acids. Germline lookup yields CDR1 DFQATT and CDR2 SNEGSKA (reference sequence). For the CDR3, the DNA is TGCAGTGCTAGAGATCAGCCAGGGATCTATGGCTACACCTTC. It translates to CSARDQPGIYGYTF.

This clonotype was observed a handful of times. The rearrangement joins TRBV9 to TRBJ2-5; 8 positions match TRBD2. The CDR3 has 14 amino acids. Germline-derived CDR1 and CDR2 are SGDLS and YYNGEE. J was trimmed by 3 bases and V by 1 base; bases with no gene match: 2. In DNA, the CDR3 is TGTGCCAGCAGCGTATTGGGACTAGAAGAGACCCAGTACTTC. It codes for CASSVLGLEETQYF.

This clonotype showed up just a few times. The CDR3: CSAVGTSGYYEQYF. The CDR3 region has the DNA TGCAGTGCTGTAGGGACTAGCGGATACTACGAGCAGTACTTC. The chain links TRBV20-1 to TRBJ2-7; TRBD2 aligns across 11 bases. J was trimmed by 3 bases and V by 5 bases; bases with no gene match: 6. Germline CDR1 reads DFQATT; CDR2 reads SNEGSKA (reference sequence). The length of the CDR3 is 14 residues.

This clonotype was observed a handful of times. This chain uses TRBV5-5 with TRBJ2-5; D not resolved. Trimming removed 6 bases at V and 5 bases at J, with 17 bases between. The CDR3 is 14 residues long. The germline gives CDR1 SGHKS, CDR2 YYEKEE (reference sequence). The CDR3 sequence: CASTLRLDGETQYF. The CDR3, as DNA: TGTGCCAGCACCCTCCGGCTAGACGGGGAGACCCAGTACTTC.

This clonotype is a singleton in its sample. This chain uses TRBV28 with TRBJ2-3; tentatively, D is TRBD1 (5 bases). CDR1 is MDHEN and CDR2 is SYDVKM in the germline V gene. Trimming stripped 3 bases from V and 6 bases from J, with 16 bases between. This CDR3 is built from 15 residues. The CDR3 sequence: CASSFDLPGKDTQYF. The CDR3 DNA is TGTGCCAGCAGTTTCGATCTTCCAGGGAAGGATACGCAGTATTTT.

This clonotype showed up just a few times. The chain links TRBV3-1 to TRBJ2-7; D unresolved. Trimming cost V 0 bases and J 5 bases, with 8 bases left between them. The CDR3 length is 13 residues. Germline assignment: CDR1 LGHDT and CDR2 YNNKEL (reference sequence). This CDR3 is CASSQDLGHEQYF. The CDR3 DNA reads TGTGCCAGCAGCCAAGACCTGGGCCACGAGCAGTACTTC.

The chain couples TRBV5-1 to TRBJ2-2; 13 positions match TRBD2. The CDR3 sequence is 18 residues long. With 0 bases clipped from V and 3 bases from J, the junction kept 5 bases outside the gene matches. Per germline, CDR1 SGHRS and CDR2 YFSETQ. This CDR3 reads CASSLARTSGGYTGELFF. The CDR3 region has the DNA TGCGCCAGCAGCTTGGCCCGGACTAGCGGGGGATACACCGGGGAGCTGTTTTTT.

This clonotype was picked up a small number of times. V gene TRBV12-3 or TRBV12-4 combines with J gene TRBJ1-1; D remains ambiguous. The CDR3 consists of 14 residues. V gave up 1 base and J gave up 4 bases, with 10 bases separating them. CDR3 region: CASSLGARSTEAFF. CDR3 in DNA: TGTGCCAGCAGTTTAGGCGCCAGGAGCACTGAAGCTTTCTTT.

There are many counts of this clonotype. The chain recombines TRBV29-1 with TRBJ2-7; D gene uncertain. The CDR3 totals 13 residues. Germline CDR1 and CDR2: SQVTM and ANQGSEA. V shed 0 bases and J shed 5 bases, with 11 bases lying between them. The CDR3 spells CSVEEAATHEQYF. DNA of the CDR3: TGCAGCGTTGAAGAGGCTGCAACCCACGAGCAGTACTTC.

This clonotype showed up just a few times. The rearrangement joins TRBV20-1 to TRBJ2-7, with 7 bases matching TRBD2. Per germline, CDR1 DFQATT and CDR2 SNEGSKA (reference sequence). This CDR3 is 12 amino acids long. The CDR3 nucleotides read TGCAGCGCCGGACTAGGGACCTACGAGCAGTACTTC. It translates to CSAGLGTYEQYF.

This clonotype was observed a handful of times. The rearrangement uses TRBV20-1 and TRBJ2-6; D is perhaps TRBD1 (6 bases). Trimming stripped 0 bases from V and 3 bases from J, with 9 bases between. The CDR3 spans 15 residues. CDR1 is DFQATT and CDR2 is SNEGSKA in the germline V gene (reference sequence). CDR3 loop: CSARDVGGGANVLTF. The DNA for the CDR3 is TGCAGTGCTAGAGATGTAGGGGGTGGGGCCAACGTCCTGACTTTC.

This chain links TRBV24-1 with TRBJ2-5, with D possibly being TRBD1 (6 bases). The CDR3 is 14 residues long. The germline V gene has CDR1 KGHDR and CDR2 SFDVKD. Trimming left V 4 bases short and J 5 bases short, with 13 bases between. The CDR3 region has the DNA TGTGCCACCAGTGACCCCCCAGGGGTCGAGACCCAGTACTTC. Its translation: CATSDPPGVETQYF.

This clonotype was observed a handful of times. As DNA, the CDR3 is TGCGCCAGCAGCGCATCCAGGGTCTATGGCTACACCTTC. It is translated as CASSASRVYGYTF. The chain couples TRBV5-1 to TRBJ1-2; possibly TRBD1 for D (5 bases). Between the trimmed V and J ends, which lost 4 bases and 4 bases, there was a span of 11 bases. The length of the CDR3 is 13 residues. Per the germline V gene, CDR1 is SGHRS and CDR2 is YFSETQ. Full variable domain (rest looked up from reference TRBV5-1 and TRBJ1-2): KAGVTQTPRYLIKTRGQQVTLSCSPISGHRSVSWYQQTPGQGLQFLFEYFSETQRNKGNFPGRFSGRQFSNSRSEMNVSTLELGDSALYLCASSASRVYGYTFGSGTRLTVV.

The V call is TRBV9, the J call TRBJ1-2; D is ambiguous. Germline V lookup: CDR1 SGDLS, CDR2 YYNGEE. Trimming shortened V by 0 bases and J by 7 bases, and 7 bases separated the two germline ends. The CDR3 spans 12 residues. The CDR3 region has the DNA TGTGCCAGCAGCGTAGCTCCTGGTGGCTACACCTTC. Translated: CASSVAPGGYTF.

Remarks on this clonotype: A read error may be the cause here, since a much bigger clone is one base away. The DNA for the CDR3 is TGCAGTGCTAGAGATAGGGCAGGGAACACTGAAGCTTTCTTT. This gives the protein CSARDRAGNTEAFF. The rearrangement uses TRBV20-1 and TRBJ1-1; D not resolved. The CDR3 contains 14 residues. CDR1 and CDR2 from the germline V gene are DFQATT and SNEGSKA (reference sequence). V was cut by 0 bases and J by 1 base, with 9 bases left in between.

In this sample, this clonotype turned up many times. The V gene is TRBV12-3 or TRBV12-4, the J gene TRBJ1-2, with 9 bases identical to TRBD1. The CDR3 loop spans 16 amino acids. J lost 2 bases, V lost 5 bases, and 9 bases had no gene match. CDR3 residues: CASSPGQGGGNYGYTF. In nucleotides, the CDR3 is TGTGCCAGCAGTCCGGGACAGGGCGGAGGGAACTATGGCTACACCTTC.

There are many counts of this clonotype. CDR3 residues: CASSLSRDLYEQYF. CDR3 coding DNA: TGTGCCAGCAGTTTATCGAGGGATCTCTACGAGCAGTACTTC. The rearrangement joins TRBV27 to TRBJ2-7, with D possibly TRBD2 on 5 matching bases. Germline CDR1 MNHEY, CDR2 SMNVEV (reference sequence). V gave up 0 bases and J gave up 3 bases, with 9 bases separating them. The CDR3 length is 14 residues.

In its sample, this clonotype was seen a few times. The V call is TRBV5-1, the J call TRBJ2-3; D call uncertain. Germline V gene data show CDR1 as SGHRS and CDR2 as YFSETQ. Trimming removed 4 bases at V and 0 bases at J, with 12 bases between. The CDR3 is 15 amino acids. CDR3 DNA sequence: TGCGCCAGCAGCCCCCTGCTACGAAGCACAGATACGCAGTATTTT. Protein product: CASSPLLRSTDTQYF.

The chain recombines TRBV5-6 with TRBJ1-2, with D unclear. The CDR3 is 12 amino acids. Between the trimmed V and J ends, which lost 0 bases and 6 bases, there was a span of 6 bases. Germline CDR1 SGHDT, CDR2 YYEEEE. The CDR3 loop reads CASSLGFDGYTF. The DNA of the CDR3 is TGTGCCAGCAGCTTGGGTTTTGATGGCTACACCTTC.

This clonotype was seen a few times. The chain has TRBV12-3 or TRBV12-4 and TRBJ2-3, with D tentatively TRBD2 (6 bases). The CDR3 loop spans 19 amino acids. Trimming pared 7 bases from V and 2 bases from J, leaving 28 bases between. CDR3 in DNA: TGTGCCAGCAAATTCTCGTTGGGGGGTAGCGGAGGCCCCACAGATACGCAGTATTTT. Protein sequence: CASKFSLGGSGGPTDTQYF.

There are a few counts of this clonotype. V gene TRBV20-1 combines with J gene TRBJ2-4, with TRBD2 matching 10 bases. Per the germline V gene, CDR1 is DFQATT and CDR2 is SNEGSKA (reference sequence). The CDR3 sequence is 18 residues long. With V trimmed by 0 bases and J by 3 bases, 11 bases remained unmatched. In DNA form, the CDR3 reads TGCAGTGCTAGAGATTTACTTAGCGGGGGGCGGGGCAAAAACATTCAGTACTTC. Translation gives CSARDLLSGGRGKNIQYF.

This clonotype has at least ten counts. The chain uses TRBV7-9 and TRBJ2-3; 7 bases are a match to TRBD2. Germline V gene lookup returns CDR1 SEHNR and CDR2 FQNEAQ (reference sequence). The trim removed 3 bases at V and 4 bases at J, leaving 10 bases unmatched. There are 16 residues in the CDR3. The CDR3 region has the DNA TGTGCCAGCAGCTTTGGCGGGAGTACCCTTGCAGATACGCAGTATTTT. Its protein is CASSFGGSTLADTQYF.

The V gene is TRBV9, the J gene TRBJ2-5, with TRBD2 matching 9 bases. With V trimmed by 6 bases and J by 5 bases, 5 bases remained unmatched. CDR1 and CDR2 (germline): SGDLS, YYNGEE. The length of the CDR3 is 13 residues. CDR3 region: CASNSGSEETQYF. CDR3 DNA: TGTGCCAGCAATAGCGGGAGTGAGGAGACCCAGTACTTC.

V is TRBV5-5 and J is TRBJ1-4; possibly TRBD1 for D (5 bases). The V gene's germline CDR1 is SGHKS and CDR2 YYEKEE (reference sequence). The V end was cut by 2 bases, the J end by 4 bases, with 6 bases between. CDR3 length equals 13 residues. This chain's CDR3 is CASSLQVNEKLFF. The CDR3, as DNA: TGTGCCAGCAGCTTACAGGTTAATGAAAAACTGTTTTTT.